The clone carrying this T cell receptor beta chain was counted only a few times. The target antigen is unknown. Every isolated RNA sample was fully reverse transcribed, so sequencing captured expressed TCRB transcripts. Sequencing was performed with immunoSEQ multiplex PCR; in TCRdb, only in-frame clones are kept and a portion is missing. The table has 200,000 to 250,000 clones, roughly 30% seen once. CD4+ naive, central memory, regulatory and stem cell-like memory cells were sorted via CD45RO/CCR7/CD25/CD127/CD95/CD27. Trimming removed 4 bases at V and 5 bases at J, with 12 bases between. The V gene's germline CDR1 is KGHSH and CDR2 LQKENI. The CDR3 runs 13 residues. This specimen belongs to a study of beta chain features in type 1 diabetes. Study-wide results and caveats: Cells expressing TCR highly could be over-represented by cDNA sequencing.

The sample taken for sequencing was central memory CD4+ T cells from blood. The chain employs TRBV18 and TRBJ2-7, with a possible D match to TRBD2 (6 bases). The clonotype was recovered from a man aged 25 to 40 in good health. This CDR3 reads CASSRKGEDEQYF. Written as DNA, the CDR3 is TGTGCCAGCTCACGCAAAGGGGAGGACGAGCAGTACTTC. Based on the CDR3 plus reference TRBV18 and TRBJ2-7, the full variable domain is NAGVMQNPRHLVRRRGQEARLRCSPMKGHSHVYWYRQLPEEGLKFMVYLQKENIIDESGMPKERFSAEFPKEGPSILRIQQVVRGDSAAYFCASSRKGEDEQYFGPGTRLTVT.